This T cell receptor (beta chain) was obtained from a study of technical replicates of blood from four donors. Repertoires were generated with immunoSEQ multiplex PCR, while TCRdb's copy carries only in-frame clones and drops some. The repertoire holds some 77,000 clones, with approximately 96% as singletons. The length of the CDR3 is 14 residues. Trimming cost V 3 bases and J 4 bases, with 12 bases left between them. Germline V gene lookup returns CDR1 MDHEN and CDR2 SYDVKM. This clone was counted only a few times. This TCR was sampled from a human donor in good health. Sequencing used T cells isolated from PBMCs. V usage is TRBV28 and J usage is TRBJ1-2; D not certain. CDR3 DNA: TGTGCCAGCAGTTTTCCTGGGGAGTTCTATGGCTACACCTTC. As protein: CASSFPGEFYGYTF.